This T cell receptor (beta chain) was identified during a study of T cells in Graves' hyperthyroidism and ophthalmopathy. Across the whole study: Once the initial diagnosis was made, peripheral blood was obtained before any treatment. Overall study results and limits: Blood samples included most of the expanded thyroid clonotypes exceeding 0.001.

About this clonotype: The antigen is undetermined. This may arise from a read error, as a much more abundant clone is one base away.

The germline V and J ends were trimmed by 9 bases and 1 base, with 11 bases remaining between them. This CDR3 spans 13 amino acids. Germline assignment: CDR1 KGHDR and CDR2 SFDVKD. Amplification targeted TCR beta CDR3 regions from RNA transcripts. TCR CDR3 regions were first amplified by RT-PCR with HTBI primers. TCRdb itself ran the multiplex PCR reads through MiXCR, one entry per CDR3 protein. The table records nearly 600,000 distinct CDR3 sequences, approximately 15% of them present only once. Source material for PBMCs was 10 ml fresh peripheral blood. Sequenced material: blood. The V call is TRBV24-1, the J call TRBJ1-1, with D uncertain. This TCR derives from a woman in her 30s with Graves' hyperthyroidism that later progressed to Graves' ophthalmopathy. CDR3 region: CATGREGNTEAFF. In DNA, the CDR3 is TGTGCCACCGGGAGGGAGGGGAACACTGAAGCTTTCTTT.